The 18 T cell receptor beta chains reported below all come from one sample, sequenced in a study of T cell responses to AZD1222 COVID-19 vaccine. Method: immunoSEQ multiplex PCR; TCRdb's copy keeps in-frame clones and lacks some. The sample contains some 120,000 clones, 75% to 95% of which appear only once. Sequences were derived from peripheral blood, sampled on day 0 of AZD1222 vaccination. The receptor source for this set is an adult in good health.

The chain joins TRBV29-1 to TRBJ2-5, with no clear D. This CDR3 region has 13 residues. The germline gives CDR1 SQVTM, CDR2 ANQGSEA. The V gene lost 3 bases and the J gene lost 5 bases, with 13 bases spanning the gap. The CDR3 sequence: CSVDTRTWETQYF. The CDR3 DNA reads TGCAGCGTTGATACGCGGACCTGGGAGACCCAGTACTTC.

This chain joins TRBV9 and TRBJ2-2; perhaps TRBD2 as D (5 bases). Trimming took 0 bases from V and 8 from J, leaving 5 bases between them. Germline lookup yields CDR1 SGDLS and CDR2 YYNGEE. This CDR3 is 12 amino acids long. The CDR3, as DNA: TGTGCCAGCAGCGTAGCGGGGGGGGAGCTGTTTTTT. This gives the protein CASSVAGGELFF.

This chain connects TRBV29-1 to TRBJ2-7; D is perhaps TRBD2 (5 bases). There are 13 residues in the CDR3. Germline V gives CDR1 SQVTM, CDR2 ANQGSEA. V was pared by 5 bases and J by 6 bases, with 17 bases between. CDR3 sequence (DNA): TGCAGCGTTCGGACTCCCGAAGGCCCCGAGCAGTACTTC. Translated, it gives CSVRTPEGPEQYF.

The chain joins TRBV27 to TRBJ2-5; the D gene could be TRBD1 or TRBD2 (5 bases each). The germline V gene has CDR1 MNHEY and CDR2 SMNVEV (reference sequence). The germline V and J ends were trimmed by 2 bases and 5 bases, with 9 bases remaining between them. This CDR3 has 13 residues. CDR3 DNA sequence: TGTGCCAGCAGTTTACTGGGGGAGGAGACCCAGTACTTC. It codes for CASSLLGEETQYF.

V is TRBV11-2 and J is TRBJ2-2; D is uncertain. V lost 2 bases and J 6 bases, leaving 10 bases between the germline ends. This CDR3 contains 14 residues. Germline CDR1 SGHAT, CDR2 FQNNGV. The CDR3 bases are TGTGCCAGCAGCTTACTTGTAGGGTCCGGGGAGCTGTTTTTT. This encodes CASSLLVGSGELFF.

This clone was found once. CDR3 loop: CASSEGEGLVSHSGTQYF. The CDR3, as DNA: TGTGCCAGCAGTGAAGGAGAAGGATTGGTATCCCACTCTGGTACGCAGTATTTT. The chain combines TRBV6-1 with TRBJ2-3; D is uncertain. In germline, CDR1 is MNHNS, CDR2 SASEGT. The V and J ends lost 1 base and 8 bases respectively, with 25 bases between them. The CDR3 is 18 residues long.

This sequence joins TRBV3-1 (or the pseudogene TRBV3-2) and TRBJ1-1; D gene unclear. Per germline, CDR1 LGHDT and CDR2 YNNKEL (reference sequence). This CDR3 is 12 amino acids long. V dropped 1 base and J dropped 7 bases, with 7 bases sitting between them. Written as DNA, the CDR3 is TGTGCCAGCAGCCAAGGGACCCTTGAAGCTTTCTTT. This encodes CASSQGTLEAFF.

The gene calls are TRBV27 and TRBJ2-7; tentative D call: TRBD1 (5 bases). The CDR3 sequence is 14 residues long. Trimming removed 6 bases at V and 0 bases at J, with 12 bases between. Looked up from germline, CDR1 is MNHEY and CDR2 is SMNVEV (reference sequence). The CDR3 spells CASRGKDSSYEQYF. For the CDR3, the DNA is TGTGCCAGCAGGGGTAAAGACAGCTCCTACGAGCAGTACTTC.

The chain couples TRBV10-3 to TRBJ2-1; possible D gene TRBD1, 6 bases. Germline-derived CDR1 and CDR2 are ENHRY and SYGVKD. This CDR3 contains 12 residues. V was trimmed by 6 bases and J by 8 bases, leaving 11 bases between them. CDR3 bases: TGTGCCATCAGCACAGGGCCCGATGAGCAGTTCTTC. It encodes CAISTGPDEQFF.

The V gene is TRBV30, the J gene TRBJ1-1; possible D gene TRBD1, 5 bases. The CDR3 extends over 13 amino acids. Trimming shortened V by 1 base and J by 11 bases, and 17 bases separated the two germline ends. CDR1 is GTSNPN and CDR2 is SVGIG in the germline V gene (reference sequence). The CDR3 spells CAWSGNGQGGAFF. CDR3 coding DNA: TGTGCCTGGAGTGGTAATGGGCAGGGAGGGGCTTTCTTT.

This clone has only a few counts. The chain employs TRBV5-6 and TRBJ1-6, with 9 bases identical to TRBD1. Germline CDR1 reads SGHDT; CDR2 reads YYEEEE. The CDR3 spans 15 residues. Trimming at V came to 2 bases and at J to 13 bases, leaving 10 bases not matched to a gene. CDR3 DNA sequence: TGTGCCAGCAGCTTAACCGGGACAGGGCAGTCGCCCCTCCACTTT. Translated, it gives CASSLTGTGQSPLHF. The whole variable domain, remainder taken from reference TRBV5-6 and TRBJ1-6, is DAGVTQSPTHLIKTRGQQVTLRCSPKSGHDTVSWYQQALGQGPQFIFQYYEEEERQRGNFPDRFSGHQFPNYSSELNVNALLLGDSALYLCASSLTGTGQSPLHFGNGTRLTVT.

The rearrangement joins TRBV18 to TRBJ2-2; D gene uncertain. CDR1 is KGHSH and CDR2 is LQKENI in the germline V gene. This CDR3 spans 12 amino acids. V gave up 3 bases and J gave up 3 bases, with 2 bases separating them. In nucleotides, the CDR3 is TGTGCCAGCTCACCCGACACCGGGGAGCTGTTTTTT. This gives the protein CASSPDTGELFF.

The V and J genes are TRBV5-8 and TRBJ1-2; D unclear. Trimming cost V 1 base and J 5 bases, with 9 bases left between them. The CDR3 has 13 residues. CDR1 is SGHTS and CDR2 is YDEGEE in the germline V gene. CDR3 residues: CASSLKGLYGYTF. The CDR3 coding sequence is TGTGCCAGCAGCTTGAAAGGGTTATATGGCTACACCTTC. The variable domain in full, completed from reference TRBV5-8 and TRBJ1-2, reads EAGVTQSPTHLIKTRGQQATLRCSPISGHTSVYWYQQALGLGLQFLLWYDEGEERNRGNFPPRFSGRQFPNYSSELNVNALELEDSALYLCASSLKGLYGYTFGSGTRLTVV.

V and J are TRBV7-9 and TRBJ2-7; 7 bases match TRBD2. CDR1 SEHNR and CDR2 FQNEAQ come from the germline V gene (reference sequence). This CDR3 is built from 14 residues. The V and J ends lost 5 bases and 2 bases, in that order; junction bases with no gene match: 6. The CDR3 sequence: CASSHYSGPYEQYF. The CDR3 DNA follows: TGTGCCAGCAGCCACTATAGCGGGCCCTACGAGCAGTACTTC.

This chain links TRBV10-2 with TRBJ2-7; weak D call: TRBD1 (6 bases). Germline CDR1 WSHSY, CDR2 SAAADI. This CDR3 spans 14 amino acids. The germline V and J ends were trimmed by 0 bases and 4 bases, with 10 bases remaining between them. The CDR3 loop reads CASSESWGPYEQYF. CDR3 sequence (DNA): TGCGCCAGCAGTGAGTCATGGGGGCCGTACGAGCAGTACTTC.

The gene calls are TRBV27 and TRBJ1-1; D is undetermined. Germline V CDR1 and CDR2: MNHEY, SMNVEV (reference sequence). The CDR3 contains 13 residues. Trimming cost V 0 bases and J 3 bases, with 5 bases left between them. CDR3 amino acids: CASSLSLYTEAFF. The CDR3 DNA reads TGTGCCAGCAGTTTATCTCTGTACACTGAAGCTTTCTTT.

This clone was recorded a few times. V gene TRBV27 combines with J gene TRBJ2-1; D is undetermined. Germline V gene data show CDR1 as MNHEY and CDR2 as SMNVEV (reference sequence). V lost 0 bases and J 10 bases, leaving 7 bases between the germline ends. The CDR3 sequence is 12 residues long. Written as DNA, the CDR3 is TGTGCCAGCAGTTTATCCCCCAGGGAGCAGTTCTTC. Protein product: CASSLSPREQFF.

The chain employs TRBV2 and TRBJ1-2, with D hard to call. The CDR3 covers 12 residues. The germline gives CDR1 SNHLY, CDR2 FYNNEI. V was pared by 6 bases and J by 8 bases, with 13 bases between. DNA for the CDR3: TGTGCCAGCAGGGAACGGCAGGTCGGCTACACCTTC. Amino acid sequence: CASRERQVGYTF.